The clone carrying this TCR beta chain was seen just once. The data stem from a study of blood T cell repertoires in COVID-19. Study details: Both acute and convalescent COVID-19 samples were obtained from the United States, Italy and Spain.

The data were produced by immunoSEQ multiplex PCR, yet TCRdb's version contains in-frame clones alone and is incomplete. The table shows about 240,000 clones, with roughly four fifths occurring only once. The junction had 3 bases not matched to a gene; V was cut back by 5 bases and J by 0 bases. The CDR3 has 15 residues. Per germline, CDR1 SGHRS and CDR2 YFSETQ. This clonotype was obtained from an elderly woman with acute or convalescent COVID-19. Material: peripheral blood. The V and J genes are TRBV5-1 and TRBJ2-3; 10 nucleotides align to TRBD2. CDR3 in DNA: TGCGCCAGCAGGGGAGCGGGGGGGAGCACAGATACGCAGTATTTT. Its translation: CASRGAGGSTDTQYF. The entire variable domain, with the rest obtained from reference TRBV5-1 and TRBJ2-3, is as follows: KAGVTQTPRYLIKTRGQQVTLSCSPISGHRSVSWYQQTPGQGLQFLFEYFSETQRNKGNFPGRFSGRQFSNSRSEMNVSTLELGDSALYLCASRGAGGSTDTQYFGPGTRLTVL.